The sequence of this T cell receptor beta chain was determined in a study of shared clonotypes between healthy human individuals (dated by TCRdb to 2020 to 2021). Concerning the study at large: Three men and a couple of women, aged 18 to 49 years, made up the cohort. Per donor, three plates each were used for CD4 naive and CD4 memory, two for CD8 naive, and one for CD8 memory. To estimate repertoire size and how much clonotype sharing occurs between individuals, the study deeply sequenced the blood TCR repertoires of roughly 5 healthy adults. To increase sequencing depth and limit assay-specific biases, TCR repertoire library preparation and sequencing were carried out by different laboratories using diverse techniques. Each donor's leukapheresis produced roughly between about 0.8 and 10 billion PBMCs. What the study reported, not specific to this receptor: Rarefaction of sorted-subset datasets indicated incomplete sequencing despite the large sequencing depth. Higher generation probabilities were observed for clonotypes shared by all four sorted-subset donors than for non-shared clonotypes. The small number of donors limited the genetic and exposure-history diversity represented. Based on pairwise subsampling, the degree of clonotype sharing among donors was expected to be affected by sequencing depth. Naive subsets generally had larger estimated clonotype richness than memory subsets. Across a handful of donors, 4.5% to 6.5% of naive CD4, 3% to 4% of naive CD8, 2% to 2.5% of memory CD4, and approximately 0.4% of memory CD8 clonotypes were shared. Sampling was restricted to blood, and TCR repertoires in tissue are likely to differ from TCR repertoires in blood.

Ends trimmed: V by 10 bases, J by 8 bases; bases unmatched to a gene: 4. The CDR3 numbers 12 residues from cysteine through phenylalanine. CDR3 DNA is the only sequence kept; it has 36 bases, read in frame from the first base. The germline V gene yields SNHLY for CDR1 and FYNNEI for CDR2. Using the deep immunoSEQ assay, multiplex PCR amplified TCR CDR3 regions from genomic DNA. Extracted genomic DNA from each cell subset was spread evenly across all wells of several immunoSEQ 96-well plates, with each plate serving as a replicate. For sorted subsets, 200 to 250 ng of genomic DNA, equivalent to some 30,000 T cell genomes, went into each replicate PCR. The purified libraries were quantified using a Qubit 3.0 fluorometer, sized with a Bioanalyzer 2100, and then quantified again using the KAPA Library Quantification kit. Every immunoSEQ 96-well plate was sequenced on a dedicated single-read 150-cycle Illumina NextSeq 550 flow cell. On the study's bioinformatics: The immunoSEQ output contained only junctional sequences without quality scores, so filtering could not match that applied to full-length reads. Sequences were annotated with PyIR, a Python wrapper for IgBLAST v1.9, and V/J genes and CDR3 were assigned using IMGT germline references. Reads with weak V/J assignments (E-value above 1e-6), missing CDR3, stop codons, out-of-frame junctions, or ambiguous translated residues were removed. A V3J clonotype was defined by an identical inferred V gene, J gene, and CDR3 amino acid sequence. To compute the percentage overlap between repertoires, the number of shared unique clonotypes was divided by the size of the smaller repertoire. Three approaches were used to assess repertoire richness: RTK rarefaction, the Chao1 estimator, and Recon v2.1 estimates of unobserved clonotypes. Generation probabilities were computed with OLGA for all TCRbeta clonotypes obtained by the gDNA method from a few donors. TCRdb provides this immuneACCESS table in a form limited to in-frame rearrangements. Some clones are lacking; in checked studies, under half of them reflect an unresolved V gene, and why the rest are absent is not known. Clone size and V and J calls were adopted from that table, with D and trimming inferred from the DNA. This sample gives some 2,000,000 clones in total; approximately 94% of them show up just once. In total, the top ten clones hold around 1.1% of the sample.

A remark on this clone: The antigen it binds to is not known. Qualities for individual bases were not recorded, and no much larger clone is one base off.

CD8 naive samples consisted of CD45RO-negative cells that were positively selected for CCR7, yielding a CD45RA+CCR7+ population without TemRA cells. Healthy HIV-negative adults with no recently reported acute infections or vaccinations were included as donors. Every donor was a Caucasian adult living in Nashville, Tennessee, USA. Blood was collected by leukapheresis, and PBMCs were isolated by Ficoll-Histopaque density gradient centrifugation and then cryopreserved in liquid nitrogen vapor phase. Analytical flow cytometry was used to check the purity and quantity of every magnetically sorted T cell population. From each sorted fraction, genomic DNA was isolated and quantified by UV absorbance on a Nanodrop 2000c.

This chain joins TRBV2 to TRBJ1-6, with 8 central nucleotides matching TRBD1. This receptor was identified in a man aged 18 to 30 in good health. Sequencing used naive CD8+ T cells sorted from blood. In the paper's terms, the cell subset or site label means: CD45RA+CCR7+. The CDR3 in this case is CATATGDSPLHF. The DNA is as follows: TGTGCCACCGCGACAGGGGATTCACCCCTCCACTTT.